The rows below give T cell receptor beta chains drawn from one sample of a study of blood T cells in healthy people across ages. TCRdb independently ran MiXCR on the 5' RACE reads; one entry per CDR3 protein. The sample lists about 720,000 distinct CDR3 sequences, approximately 25% occurring once. A further study also used this sample, focusing on T cells of mothers and their children.

Sequenced sample: blood. Receptors were obtained from a boy aged 5-17 years in good health. The CDR3 runs from the conserved cysteine through the conserved F or W.

J,V,CDR3
TRBJ1-1,TRBV28,CASSSPTVWNTEAFF
NA,TRBV6-5,CASTWGTGAFEQYF
TRBJ1-5,TRBV12-3/TRBV12-4,CASSFRGVGQPQHF
TRBJ1-4,TRBV11-3,CASSLEVRPRDDELFF
NA,TRBV29-1,CSARDRYSYQQYF
TRBJ2-7,TRBV29-1,CSVDRGYEQYF
TRBJ2-7,TRBV4-3,CASSRSLAGTAYEQYF
TRBJ2-2,TRBV7-8,CASSPGVWELFF
TRBJ1-2,TRBV28,CASSGRQGWGYGYTF
TRBJ2-5,TRBV24-1,CATSDPFAGVLQETQYF
TRBJ2-5,TRBV20-1,CSAREGDWTGRETQYF
TRBJ2-2,TRBV12-3/TRBV12-4,CASQFANTGELFF
TRBJ1-1,TRBV11-2,CASSLGDLSTEAFF
TRBJ1-5,TRBV12-3/TRBV12-4,CASSSRGTVDGNQPQHF
TRBJ2-2,TRBV29-1,CSVDSDNTGELFF
TRBJ2-1,TRBV4-3,CASSQVFQTAYNEQFF
TRBJ1-4,TRBV2,CASAQTGNEKLFF
TRBJ2-4,TRBV28,CASSSTGTGEGRYF
NA,TRBV29-1,CSVKGGYSGTGPYEQYF
TRBJ2-5,TRBV6-2/TRBV6-3,CASSYPGPGAQETQYF
TRBJ2-5,TRBV7-2,CASSLAGDRARETQYF
TRBJ2-3,TRBV6-2/TRBV6-3,CASSYTGASTDTQYF
TRBJ1-5,TRBV18,CASSLDRSNQPQHF
TRBJ2-5,TRBV7-2,CASSDFRTSGSGGEQYF